This is a list of T cell receptor beta chains from one sample in a study of CD4 T cells in relation to SARS-CoV-2 and coronaviruses. TCRdb's table, derived via immunoSEQ multiplex PCR, lists solely in-frame clones and lacks some. The sample lists about 59,000 clones; roughly 85% were seen once. Sequenced material: memory CD4+ T cells from PBMCs. The source is a human donor in good health. CDR3s include the opening cysteine and the closing phenylalanine or tryptophan. D genes are given only for firm matches. The listing skips clone size in some rows; elsewhere it reads once, few, many or a size class.

J | V | size | D | CDR3 | DNA
TRBJ2-3 | TRBV7-3 | . | . | CASSLTGGASAPDTQYF | TGTGCCAGCAGCTTAACCGGAGGCGCCTCCGCCCCCGATACGCAGTATTTT
TRBJ1-6 | TRBV7-9 | . | . | CASSLKTGINSPLHF | TGTGCCAGCAGCTTAAAAACAGGGATAAATTCACCCCTCCACTTT
TRBJ2-2 | TRBV2 | . | TRBD1 | CASSRQGASGELFF | TGTGCCAGCAGCCGACAGGGGGCAAGCGGGGAGCTGTTTTTT
TRBJ2-1 | TRBV20-1 | . | . | CSAGKNEQFF | TGCAGTGCCGGAAAGAATGAGCAGTTCTTC
TRBJ2-3 | TRBV5-1 | . | . | CASSLAELTDTQYF | TGCGCCAGCAGCTTAGCGGAACTCACAGATACGCAGTATTTT
TRBJ2-7 | TRBV19 | once | . | CASSIAGLRPYEQYF | TGTGCCAGTAGTATAGCCGGATTGCGACCCTACGAGCAGTACTTC
TRBJ1-4 | TRBV18 | . | . | CASQLATNEKLFF | TGTGCCAGCCAACTTGCAACTAATGAAAAACTGTTTTTT
TRBJ2-2 | TRBV7-6 | . | TRBD1 | CASSLVGTGTGYTGELFF | TGTGCCAGCAGCTTAGTTGGGACCGGGACAGGGTACACCGGGGAGCTGTTTTTT
TRBJ2-3 | TRBV5-1 | . | TRBD2 | CASSLGRTSGTDTQYF | TGCGCCAGCAGCTTGGGCCGGACTAGCGGAACAGATACGCAGTATTTT
TRBJ2-2 | TRBV5-1 | . | TRBD1 | CASSTGQRNTGELFF | TGCGCCAGCAGCACGGGACAGAGGAACACCGGGGAGCTGTTTTTT
TRBJ2-5 | TRBV3-1/TRBV3-2 | . | . | CASSQPATLRETQYF | TGTGCCAGCAGCCAACCCGCGACTTTACGGGAGACCCAGTACTTC
TRBJ2-7 | TRBV6-2/TRBV6-3 | . | TRBD2 | CASSKTSGAAYEQYF | TGTGCCAGCAGCAAAACTAGCGGGGCAGCCTACGAGCAGTACTTC
TRBJ2-7 | TRBV13 | . | TRBD2 | CASSLSLAGAQYF | TGTGCCAGCAGCTTATCTCTAGCGGGAGCTCAGTACTTC
TRBJ1-2 | TRBV18 | . | TRBD1 | CASSLDPFRTGGTGDGYTF | TGTGCCAGCTCACTCGATCCCTTCCGGACCGGTGGGACAGGGGATGGCTACACCTTC
TRBJ2-7 | TRBV7-8 | . | TRBD2 | CASSPPLREGPNEQYF | TGTGCCAGCAGCCCCCCGTTACGGGAGGGGCCCAACGAGCAGTACTTC
TRBJ2-7 | TRBV29-1 | few | . | CSVAAGTRGNEQYF | TGCAGCGTTGCCGCCGGGACAAGGGGAAACGAGCAGTACTTC
TRBJ2-5 | TRBV5-1 | . | . | CASSSPGGGETQYF | TGCGCCAGCAGCTCCCCTGGGGGCGGCGAGACCCAGTACTTC
TRBJ2-7 | TRBV19 | . | TRBD1 | CASSQGQGLEQYF | TGTGCCAGTAGTCAGGGACAGGGCCTTGAGCAGTACTTC
TRBJ2-1 | TRBV6-2/TRBV6-3 | . | TRBD2 | CASSDGAGGGKSSYNEQFF | TGTGCCAGCAGCGACGGGGCGGGAGGGGGAAAAAGCTCCTACAATGAGCAGTTCTTC
TRBJ2-2 | TRBV5-5 | . | . | CASSLAAATGELFF | TGTGCCAGCAGCTTGGCTGCGGCCACCGGGGAGCTGTTTTTT
TRBJ2-7 | TRBV19 | . | . | CASSMGRGYEQYF | TGTGCCAGTAGTATGGGACGAGGGTACGAGCAGTACTTC
TRBJ1-5 | TRBV28 | . | . | CASSFERGIQPQHF | TGTGCCAGCAGTTTTGAAAGGGGTATTCAGCCCCAGCATTTT
TRBJ2-3 | TRBV5-1 | . | . | CASSLGGYADTQYF | TGCGCCAGCAGCTTGGGGGGATATGCAGATACGCAGTATTTT
TRBJ2-7 | TRBV27 | . | . | CASSLGGVAGEQYF | TGTGCCAGCAGTTTAGGAGGAGTGGCGGGTGAGCAGTACTTC
TRBJ2-2 | TRBV18 | . | . | CASSPGGGGELFF | TGTGCCAGCTCACCAGGGGGCGGCGGGGAGCTGTTTTTT
TRBJ1-2 | TRBV27 | . | TRBD1 | CASTTSLTGGGYGYTF | TGTGCCAGCACCACATCCCTTACAGGGGGCGGCTATGGCTACACCTTC
TRBJ2-7 | TRBV28 | . | . | CASRTSSVGGYEQYF | TGTGCCAGCCGGACCTCGTCGGTGGGCGGCTACGAGCAGTACTTC